The 26 T cell receptor beta chains below all came from one sample that was sequenced in a study of blood T cells in healthy people across ages. Using a J-beta primer mix together with a sample-barcoded 5' primer, a second PCR was run for roughly 7 to 12 cycles. MiXCR was run by TCRdb on the 5' RACE reads, yielding one entry per CDR3 protein. The sample has 600,000 to 1,000,000 distinct CDR3 sequences; more than 45% are singletons. Sequencing used blood. The receptors were gathered from a man aged 25 to 45 in good health.

This clonotype was counted only a few times. V usage is TRBV12-3 or TRBV12-4 and J usage is TRBJ2-1, with 10 bases aligning to TRBD2. This CDR3 has 14 residues. The V and J ends lost 8 bases and 5 bases, in that order; junction bases with no gene match: 6. For the CDR3, the DNA is TGTGCCAGCGTCACTAGCGGGGTCGACAATGAGCAGTTCTTC. It yields the protein CASVTSGVDNEQFF.

The rearrangement links TRBV27 to TRBJ2-5; 14 nucleotides agree with TRBD2. Matching the DNA end better, TRBJ2-7 makes the J call doubtful. Per germline, CDR1 MNHEY and CDR2 SMNVEV (reference sequence). This CDR3 contains 21 residues. In DNA form, the CDR3 reads TGTGCCAGCAGTTTATCCCTTTTAAGGGTCGGGACTAGCGGGAGAGACAACGAGCAGTACTTC. Translated, it gives CASSLSLLRVGTSGRDNEQYF.

The chain has TRBV7-3 and TRBJ2-1; D perhaps matches TRBD1 (5 bases). The V gene lost 0 bases and the J gene lost 7 bases, with 13 bases spanning the gap. Germline values: CDR1 SGHTA, CDR2 FQGTGA. The CDR3 length is 15 residues. The CDR3, as DNA: TGTGCCAGCAGCTTAACTGGACCCCCAGGGAATGAGCAGTTCTTC. The encoded protein is CASSLTGPPGNEQFF.

V usage is TRBV29-1 and J usage is TRBJ1-3, with TRBD1 matching 7 bases. The CDR3 has 14 amino acids. CDR1 and CDR2 (germline): SQVTM, ANQGSEA. V dropped 4 bases and J dropped 1; count of bases not matched to a gene: 4. This CDR3 is CSVAGTASGNTIYF. CDR3 in DNA: TGCAGCGTTGCCGGGACAGCTTCTGGAAACACCATATATTTT.

This chain uses TRBV5-5 with TRBJ2-7; D possibly uses TRBD1 or TRBD2 (5 bases each). The CDR3 contains 14 residues. Germline CDR1 is SGHKS and CDR2 is YYEKEE (reference sequence). Trimming took off 6 bases at V and 1 base at J, with 14 bases between the two ends. The CDR3 sequence: CASTRDPPSYEQYF. CDR3 coding DNA: TGTGCCAGCACCCGGGACCCTCCTTCCTACGAGCAGTACTTC.

The J gene is TRBJ1-5, the V gene TRBV20-1; D uncertain. The CDR3 totals 15 residues. Germline V gene lookup returns CDR1 DFQATT and CDR2 SNEGSKA (reference sequence). V was shortened by 3 bases and J by 1 base, with 13 bases between the two germline ends. The CDR3 sequence is CSARVAGTSNQPQHF. As DNA, the CDR3 is TGCAGTGCTAGGGTGGCAGGAACGAGCAATCAGCCCCAGCATTTT.

This chain connects TRBV20-1 to TRBJ2-7; D ambiguous. The end of the DNA aligns better with TRBJ2-4, so the J call may be wrong. The CDR3 consists of 14 residues. CDR1 and CDR2 from the germline V gene are DFQATT and SNEGSKA (reference sequence). The CDR3 sequence: CSAPIPPDAYIQYF. DNA of the CDR3: TGCAGTGCCCCCATCCCGCCGGACGCTTACATTCAGTACTTC.

The chain recombines TRBV20-1 with TRBJ2-5; the D gene is possibly TRBD2 (5 bases). V was trimmed by 3 bases and J by 5 bases, leaving 16 bases between them. CDR1 is DFQATT and CDR2 is SNEGSKA in the germline V gene (reference sequence). This CDR3 region has 14 residues. The CDR3 region is CSASPVVGAETQYF. DNA for the CDR3: TGCAGTGCTAGTCCAGTAGTGGGAGCGGAGACCCAGTACTTC.

This chain uses TRBV20-1 with TRBJ2-5; a weak D match, TRBD2 (5 bases). V was trimmed by 1 base and J by 11 bases, leaving 20 bases between them. The CDR3 runs 14 residues. In germline, CDR1 is DFQATT, CDR2 SNEGSKA (reference sequence). The CDR3 DNA reads TGCAGTGCTAGAGGACTACCGGGAAGAAGTGAGCAGTACTTC. Protein product: CSARGLPGRSEQYF.

The chain joins TRBV11-2 to TRBJ2-1, with 8 nucleotides matching TRBD2. The trim removed 5 bases at V and 3 bases at J, leaving 9 bases unmatched. There are 16 residues in the CDR3. CDR1 is SGHAT and CDR2 is FQNNGV in the germline V gene. In DNA form, the CDR3 reads TGTGCCAGCAGCAAACTAGCGGCCCAGGGCTACAATGAGCAGTTCTTC. Translation: CASSKLAAQGYNEQFF.

This clonotype was counted once. The chain combines TRBV20-1 with TRBJ1-6; the match to TRBD1 covers 8 bases. V lost 3 bases and J lost 9; bases outside the gene matches: 13. From germline, CDR1 is DFQATT and CDR2 SNEGSKA (reference sequence). The CDR3 sequence is 16 residues long. The CDR3 region has the DNA TGCAGTGCTAGGGACCGCCGAAGACAGGGGACTTCACCCCTCCACTTT. It encodes CSARDRRRQGTSPLHF.

This sequence joins TRBV6-6 and TRBJ2-7; 9 bases are shared with TRBD1. This CDR3 spans 14 amino acids. CDR1 is MNHNY and CDR2 is SVGAGI in the germline V gene (reference sequence). Unmatched junction bases numbered 5, after V lost 8 bases and J lost 0 bases. The DNA for the CDR3 is TGTGCCAGCCGGATGACAGGGGGCTCCTACGAGCAGTACTTC. Amino acids: CASRMTGGSYEQYF.

The rearrangement uses TRBV7-2 and TRBJ2-4; 9 bases match TRBD2. The end of the DNA fits TRBJ2-7 better, so the J call may be wrong. Germline-derived CDR1 and CDR2 are SGHTA and FQGNSA. This CDR3 spans 14 amino acids. CDR3 DNA: TGTGCCAGCAGCTTGAATCTAGCGGGAAACGAGCAGTACTTC. Protein: CASSLNLAGNEQYF.

This clonotype was picked up a small number of times. This chain uses TRBV11-1 with TRBJ2-5; 7 nucleotides match TRBD1. Germline loops: CDR1 SGHAT, CDR2 FQDESV (reference sequence). V trimming: 5 bases; J trimming: 11 bases; junction bases outside the gene matches: 8. The CDR3 consists of 12 residues. CDR3 sequence: CASSLPGQEQYF. The CDR3 region has the DNA TGTGCCAGCAGCCTTCCAGGACAGGAGCAGTACTTC. Together with reference TRBV11-1 and TRBJ2-5, the CDR3 gives the full variable domain: EAEVAQSPRYKITEKSQAVAFWCDPISGHATLYWYRQILGQGPELLVQFQDESVVDDSQLPKDRFSAERLKGVDSTLKIQPAELGDSAMYLCASSLPGQEQYFGPGTRLLVL.

The genes are TRBV20-1 and TRBJ1-2, with D possibly TRBD1 on 5 matching bases. CDR1 and CDR2 (germline): DFQATT, SNEGSKA (reference sequence). The CDR3 spans 13 residues. V dropped 2 bases and J dropped 8 bases, with 15 bases sitting between them. The CDR3 loop is CSARKGSRDGYTF. The DNA for the CDR3 is TGCAGTGCTAGAAAGGGGTCTCGTGACGGCTACACCTTC.

This sequence joins TRBV3-1 and TRBJ2-3, with no clear D. In germline, CDR1 is LGHDT, CDR2 YNNKEL (reference sequence). The CDR3 sequence is 16 residues long. Trimming stripped 3 bases from V and 2 bases from J, with 15 bases between. The CDR3 DNA reads TGTGCCAGCAGCCACCTGGGCGGAGAGGTCACAGATACGCAGTATTTT. Residues: CASSHLGGEVTDTQYF.

This chain joins TRBV20-1 and TRBJ2-1; 7 bases fit TRBD2. V lost 7 bases, J lost 0 bases, and 0 bases stayed unmatched. Per the germline V gene, CDR1 is DFQATT and CDR2 is SNEGSKA (reference sequence). The CDR3 is 12 amino acids. The CDR3 loop is CSGEGSYNEQFF. The DNA of the CDR3 is TGCAGTGGGGAGGGCTCCTACAATGAGCAGTTCTTC.

The chain is built from TRBV3-1 and TRBJ2-4, with 7 bases lining up with TRBD1. Matching the DNA end better, TRBJ2-7 makes the J call doubtful. This CDR3 has 15 residues. Germline values: CDR1 LGHDT, CDR2 YNNKEL (reference sequence). In nucleotides, the CDR3 is TGTGCCAGCAGCCGTCGACCGACAGGGAACTACGAGCAGTACTTC. Translated: CASSRRPTGNYEQYF.

This chain uses TRBV7-8 with TRBJ1-1; D uncertain. The V gene's germline CDR1 is SGHVS and CDR2 FQNEAQ. The CDR3 contains 14 residues. Trimming removed 5 bases from V and 1 base from J, with 11 bases in between. The CDR3, as DNA: TGTGCCAGCAGCGCATGGATTCAGAACACTGAAGCTTTCTTT. This translates into CASSAWIQNTEAFF. The complete variable domain, with remaining parts taken from reference TRBV7-8 and TRBJ1-1, reads GAGVSQSPRYKVAKRGQDVALRCDPISGHVSLFWYQQALGQGPEFLTYFQNEAQLDKSGLPSDRFFAERPEGSVSTLKIQRTQQEDSAVYLCASSAWIQNTEAFFGQGTRLTVV.

This clonotype came up a few times. This sequence joins TRBV6-1 and TRBJ1-2; 8 bases agree with TRBD1. Germline CDR1 is MNHNS and CDR2 is SASEGT. The CDR3 spans 15 residues. The J segment lost 6 bases and the V segment lost 7 bases, leaving 13 bases of the junction unmatched. CDR3 in amino acids: CASIPLGQGAHGYTF. The CDR3 DNA reads as TGTGCCAGCATCCCCCTCGGCCAGGGGGCGCATGGCTACACCTTC.

This clonotype has a handful of counts. The rearrangement links TRBV29-1 to TRBJ2-5; D tentatively reads TRBD1 or TRBD2 (5 bases each). V was pared by 3 bases and J by 6 bases, with 8 bases between. Germline V CDR1 and CDR2: SQVTM, ANQGSEA. The CDR3 has 11 residues. The CDR3 DNA follows: TGCAGCGTTGATGGGGGACAGACCCAGTACTTC. Translating gives CSVDGGQTQYF. Full variable domain (remainder filled in from reference TRBV29-1 and TRBJ2-5): SAVISQKPSRDICQRGTSLTIQCQVDSQVTMMFWYRQQPGQSLTLIATANQGSEATYESGFVIDKFPISRPNLTFSTLTVSNMSPEDSSIYLCSVDGGQTQYFGPGTRLLVL.

In the case of this clonotype: The junction departs from germline at one end; a sequencing error may be responsible. This chain connects TRBV5-5 to TRBJ2-1; the match to TRBD2 covers 10 bases. CDR1 and CDR2 (germline): SGHKS, YYEKEE (reference sequence). There are 14 residues in the CDR3. Written as DNA, the CDR3 is TGTGCCAGCACACCGGGACTAGCGTCCAATGAGCGGTTCTTC. Protein: CASTPGLASNERFF.

V gene TRBV7-2 combines with J gene TRBJ1-2; D perhaps matches TRBD1 (6 bases). Germline values: CDR1 SGHTA, CDR2 FQGNSA. Trimming removed 5 bases at V and 5 bases at J, with 21 bases between. The CDR3 sequence is 16 residues long. Here the CDR3 DNA reads TGTGCCAGCAGCAGTTTTGGAGGGGGGAGCGATTATGGCTACACCTTC. It specifies CASSSFGGGSDYGYTF.

This clonotype occurred a few times. V usage is TRBV20-1 and J usage is TRBJ2-5, with D perhaps matching TRBD1 (5 bases). This CDR3 is 17 amino acids long. CDR1 is DFQATT, CDR2 SNEGSKA, per germline (reference sequence). The germline V and J ends were trimmed by 1 base and 0 bases, with 18 bases remaining between them. CDR3 in DNA: TGCAGTGCTAGAGTTTTTGGAGCTCCGGACAACCAAGAGACCCAGTACTTC. Protein product: CSARVFGAPDNQETQYF.

This clonotype was found a few times. This chain joins TRBV13 and TRBJ2-4; no clear D gene. From germline, CDR1 is PRHDT and CDR2 FYEKMQ (reference sequence). Trimming took off 4 bases at V and 0 bases at J, with 7 bases between the two ends. The CDR3 has 14 amino acids. The chain's CDR3 is CASSSPIAKNIQYF. The CDR3 DNA reads TGTGCCAGCAGCTCCCCCATAGCCAAAAACATTCAGTACTTC. The full variable domain, rest sourced from reference TRBV13 and TRBJ2-4, is AAGVIQSPRHLIKEKRETATLKCYPIPRHDTVYWYQQGPGQDPQFLISFYEKMQSDKGSIPDRFSAQQFSDYHSELNMSSLELGDSALYFCASSSPIAKNIQYFGAGTRLSVL.

The rearrangement links TRBV10-3 to TRBJ2-7, with TRBD1 as a possible D gene (6 bases). The CDR3 runs 13 residues. V was shortened by 11 bases and J by 7 bases, with 21 bases between the two germline ends. Germline CDR1 reads ENHRY; CDR2 reads SYGVKD. Here the CDR3 DNA reads TGTGCCTCGGGTGGGGCAGGGGTTTTGGAGCAGTACTTC. Translating gives CASGGAGVLEQYF.